Listed below are T cell receptor beta chains from one sample, sequenced in a study of blood T cell repertoires in COVID-19. Generated by immunoSEQ multiplex PCR, the TCRdb table keeps only in-frame clones and is missing some. The sample lists about 270,000 clones, more than 80% occurring once. Sequencing used PBMCs or T cells enriched from blood (not recorded which). These receptors were obtained from a woman aged 25 to 39 with acute COVID-19. Both conserved end residues are part of each CDR3. D genes are given only for firm matches. The size of a clone is reported for some rows only, either as once, few or many, or as a class for expanded clones.

TRBV28	TRBD1	TRBJ2-7	.	TGTGCCAGCAGTCCGGGACAGGGGGCTACCTCTGTCTACGAGCAGTACTTC	CASSPGQGATSVYEQYF
TRBV7-9	.	TRBJ2-7	.	TGTGCCAGCAACTCGCCAGCGGATCCCGAGCAGTACTTC	CASNSPADPEQYF
TRBV10-3	.	TRBJ2-3	.	TGTGCCATCAGACCGACAGGGACTAGCACAGATACGCAGTATTTT	CAIRPTGTSTDTQYF
TRBV18	TRBD1	TRBJ1-5	.	TGTGCCAGCTCGGGGACAGGGCATCAGCCCCAGCATTTT	CASSGTGHQPQHF
TRBV4-2	.	TRBJ2-7	.	TGTGCCAGCAGCCCAGGGAGGCTCACCGACGAGCAGTACTTC	CASSPGRLTDEQYF
TRBV19	.	TRBJ2-7	.	TGTGCCAGTAGGGGCTCCGGGACACAAGCCTACGAGCAGTACTTC	CASRGSGTQAYEQYF
TRBV7-2	TRBD2	TRBJ2-1	.	TGTGCCAGCAGCCCAGCGGGAGGGGGGTCGCATGAGCAGTTCTTC	CASSPAGGGSHEQFF
TRBV6-5	.	TRBJ2-1	.	TGTGCCAGCAGTTACTCGGACTACCTGACGTCCAATGAGCAGTTCTTC	CASSYSDYLTSNEQFF
TRBV28	TRBD1	TRBJ2-3	.	TGTGCCAGCACGACAGGGGTTAAGAGAGCAGATACGCAGTATTTT	CASTTGVKRADTQYF
TRBV3-1/TRBV3-2	.	TRBJ1-1	.	TGTGCCAGCAGCCAAGCCTGGCCCCCTGAAGCTTTCTTT	CASSQAWPPEAFF
TRBV5-1	.	TRBJ1-5	.	TGCGCCAGCAGCTTGGTAGGGGGAGGGCAGCCCCAGCATTTT	CASSLVGGGQPQHF
TRBV12-3/TRBV12-4	.	TRBJ1-1	.	TGTGCCAGCAGTTTATTAGGGGGCACTGAAGCTTTCTTT	CASSLLGGTEAFF
TRBV4-1	.	TRBJ2-1	.	TGCGCCAGCAGCCAAGATCCCCCTAGAACAACGACCTACAATGAGCAGTTCTTC	CASSQDPPRTTTYNEQFF
TRBV5-4	.	TRBJ2-2	.	TGTGCCAGCAGCTTGATCAGCACCGGGGAGCTGTTTTTT	CASSLISTGELFF
TRBV21-1	.	TRBJ1-6	.	TGTGCCAGCATCACAGGATGCTCCTATAATTCACCCCTCCACTTT	CASITGCSYNSPLHF
TRBV28	.	TRBJ1-5	.	TGTGCCAGCAGCCCGACAGTGTGGCAGCCCCAGCATTTT	CASSPTVWQPQHF
TRBV5-6	TRBD1	TRBJ1-5	.	TGTGCCAGCAGCTTAGACAGGGGTGCGCAGCCCCAGCATTTT	CASSLDRGAQPQHF
TRBV29-1	TRBD1	TRBJ2-7	.	TGCAGCGCGGGGACAGTCTACGAGCAGTACTTC	CSAGTVYEQYF
TRBV9	.	TRBJ2-3	.	TGTGCCAGCAGCGATTCAAGCACAGATACGCAGTATTTT	CASSDSSTDTQYF
TRBV6-5	.	TRBJ1-4	.	TGTGCCAGCAGTACACAGGGAGTCCTTAATGAAAAACTGTTTTTT	CASSTQGVLNEKLFF
TRBV19	.	TRBJ1-5	.	TGTGCCAGTAGTATTAGTGATTATAGCAATCAGCCCCAGCATTTT	CASSISDYSNQPQHF
TRBV7-2	.	TRBJ2-5	.	TGTGCCAGCAGCTCGAAAAGACAGATACTCCAAGAGACCCAGTACTTC	CASSSKRQILQETQYF
TRBV6-5	TRBD2	TRBJ2-1	.	TGTGCCAGCAGTATAACTAGCGGCAATGAGCAGTTCTTC	CASSITSGNEQFF
TRBV5-1	.	TRBJ2-3	.	TGCGCCAGCAGCTTGTTGGAGGGCGAAGATACGCAGTATTTT	CASSLLEGEDTQYF
TRBV16	.	TRBJ1-1	.	TGTGCCAGCAGCACAATCCTCCCCGCGGACACTGAAGCTTTCTTT	CASSTILPADTEAFF
TRBV6-1	.	TRBJ1-4	.	TGTGCCAGCAGTGAAGAGAAAGTCTGGAGTGAAAAACTGTTTTTT	CASSEEKVWSEKLFF
TRBV19	TRBD2	TRBJ2-1	.	TGTGCCAGTGCGACTAGCGGGGTTTTAGGGGGAGGTTTGGATGAGCAGTTCTTC	CASATSGVLGGGLDEQFF
TRBV27	TRBD1	TRBJ2-7	once	TGTGCCAGCAGTCCGGGACAGTTAGCCTCCTACGAGCAGTACTTC	CASSPGQLASYEQYF
TRBV9	TRBD2	TRBJ2-2	.	TGTGCCAGCAGCGCCGGAGGAAGCGGGGGGTCAAGTAAGGAGCTGTTTTTT	CASSAGGSGGSSKELFF
TRBV28	.	TRBJ1-5	.	TGTGCCAGCAGTTTTGGACAGAGGGATCAGCCCCAGCATTTT	CASSFGQRDQPQHF
TRBV2	TRBD2	TRBJ2-3	.	TGTGCCAGCAGTGGTCCAGCGGGAGTGATAGATACGCAGTATTTT	CASSGPAGVIDTQYF
TRBV5-1	TRBD1	TRBJ1-5	.	TGCGCCAGCAGCTTAACCGGGACAGGGAATCAGCCCCAGCATTTT	CASSLTGTGNQPQHF
TRBV7-3	TRBD2	TRBJ2-2	.	TGTGCCAGCAGCTTAGGCCCCACTAGCGGGAGTCGCCTCCGACCTAACACCGGGGAGCTGTTTTTT	CASSLGPTSGSRLRPNTGELFF
TRBV6-5	.	TRBJ2-7	.	TGTGCCAGCAGTTACGCGGTAAGCTCCTACGAGCAGTACTTC	CASSYAVSSYEQYF
TRBV28	.	TRBJ2-7	.	TGTGCCAGCAGTTTTTGGGCTAGCGCCTCCTACGAGCAGTACTTC	CASSFWASASYEQYF
TRBV28	.	TRBJ2-2	.	TGTGCCAGCAGTTTGGCCGGGGAAGAGACCGGGGAGCTGTTTTTT	CASSLAGEETGELFF
TRBV10-3	TRBD1	TRBJ1-2	.	TGTGCCATCAGCGCCGGACAGGGAATTTTTGGCTACACCTTC	CAISAGQGIFGYTF
TRBV4-1	TRBD2	TRBJ2-4	.	TGCGCCAGCAGTCCTAGCGGGAGCGAAATAGCCAAAAACATTCAGTACTTC	CASSPSGSEIAKNIQYF
TRBV5-1	.	TRBJ2-3	.	TGCGCCAGCAGACCTCACCTAGCGTGGGGCACAGATACGCAGTATTTT	CASRPHLAWGTDTQYF
TRBV5-1	TRBD1	TRBJ1-3	.	TGCGCCAGCAGCTTGGATAATACAGGGGGATCTGGAAACACCATATATTTT	CASSLDNTGGSGNTIYF
TRBV5-4	.	TRBJ1-2	.	TGTGCCAGCAGCTTGGCCAGTCGGACAGTTAACTATGGCTACACCTTC	CASSLASRTVNYGYTF
TRBV10-3	TRBD2	TRBJ2-7	.	TGTGCCATCAATAGCGGGAGCGCGGGTGAGCAGTACTTC	CAINSGSAGEQYF
TRBV6-6	TRBD2	TRBJ2-3	.	TGTGCCAGCAGTTCTGGACTAGCATCGGATACGCAGTATTTT	CASSSGLASDTQYF
TRBV7-2	TRBD2	TRBJ2-7	once	TGTGCCAGCAGCCTGACTAGCGGGAGCTCCTACGAGCAGTACTTC	CASSLTSGSSYEQYF
TRBV19	TRBD1	TRBJ2-2	.	TGTGCCAGTAGTGGACAGGGCCTCACCGGGGAGCTGTTTTTT	CASSGQGLTGELFF
TRBV11-3	TRBD1	TRBJ2-1	.	TGTGCCAGCAGCTTGGGACAGAACTCCTACAATGAGCAGTTCTTC	CASSLGQNSYNEQFF
TRBV28	.	TRBJ1-1	.	TGTGCCAGCAGTAACACTCTTGCCTTAGGGGGCACTGAAGCTTTCTTT	CASSNTLALGGTEAFF
TRBV11-3	TRBD1	TRBJ2-3	.	TGTGCCAGCAGCTACGGACAGGGGTACACAGATACGCAGTATTTT	CASSYGQGYTDTQYF
TRBV19	TRBD2	TRBJ2-3	few	TGTGCCAGTAGTACGACTAGCGGAGGCACAGATACGCAGTATTTT	CASSTTSGGTDTQYF
TRBV19	TRBD1	TRBJ1-2	.	TGTGCCAGTAGTTCCCGACAGGGCTATGGCTACACCTTC	CASSSRQGYGYTF
TRBV19	TRBD1	TRBJ1-2	few	TGTGCCAGTAGTATGATTGTGGCAGGGGGATATGGCTACACCTTC	CASSMIVAGGYGYTF
TRBV4-1	TRBD2	TRBJ2-1	.	TGCGCCAGCAGCCACCGACTAGCGGGAGTAACCTACAATGAGCAGTTCTTC	CASSHRLAGVTYNEQFF